The subject of this entry is one T cell receptor beta chain. Method: immunoSEQ multiplex PCR; TCRdb's copy keeps in-frame clones and lacks some. Of roughly 100,000 clones listed, around 90% are singletons. The entry originates in a study of PD-L1 blockade in urothelial cancer. The V and J ends lost 6 bases and 2 bases respectively, with 17 bases between them. CDR3 length equals 15 residues. The germline CDR1 and CDR2 sequences are SGHDN and FVKESK. Time point here: pretreatment peripheral blood. The clonotype was recovered from a woman older than 75 with urothelial cancer. This chain joins TRBV14 and TRBJ2-7; tentatively, D is TRBD1 (6 bases). The sample in question was PBMCs, obtained around atezolizumab (anti-PD-L1) treatment. DNA for the CDR3: TGTGCCAGCAGTCTAACAGGGATCCGAACCTACGAGCAGTACTTC. It specifies CASSLTGIRTYEQYF.